The 18 T cell receptor beta chains presented below share a single source sample, sequenced in a study of CD8 T cells in Susac syndrome. RNA in amounts of roughly 0.5 to 1 ug was reverse transcribed with random hexamers. A single record per CDR3 protein comes from TCRdb applying MiXCR to the immunoSEQ multiplex PCR reads. Of under 150,000 distinct CDR3 sequences in the sample, around 94% are singletons; the top ten hold approximately 0.12%. Input material: CD4+ T cells from PBMCs. The source of these receptors is a human donor with multiple sclerosis.

The V and J genes are TRBV18 and TRBJ2-5; no definite D call. Germline CDR1 and CDR2: KGHSH and LQKENI. This CDR3 is 12 amino acids long. Trimming cost V 3 bases and J 1 base, with 3 bases left between them. CDR3 residues: CASSPLQETQYF. The CDR3 bases are TGTGCCAGCTCACCGCTCCAAGAGACCCAGTACTTC.

This chain uses TRBV5-1 with TRBJ1-6, with a possible D match to TRBD1 (5 bases). The CDR3 spans 12 residues. Looked up from germline, CDR1 is SGHRS and CDR2 is YFSETQ. Between the trimmed V and J ends, which lost 6 bases and 6 bases, there was a span of 7 bases. The CDR3 coding sequence is TGCGCCAGCAAACAGGCTAATTCACCCCTCCACTTT. Translated: CASKQANSPLHF.

The J gene is TRBJ2-3, the V gene TRBV10-3; 10 nucleotides line up with TRBD1. This CDR3 is 16 amino acids long. The germline V gene has CDR1 ENHRY and CDR2 SYGVKD. V lost 3 bases and J lost 2; bases outside the gene matches: 5. CDR3 loop: CAISDSRQGATDTQYF. The CDR3 bases are TGTGCCATCAGTGATTCCAGACAGGGGGCCACAGATACGCAGTATTTT.

V is TRBV7-9 and J is TRBJ1-2; TRBD1 might be the D (5 bases). Trimming took off 2 bases at V and 4 bases at J, with 14 bases between the two ends. CDR1 SEHNR and CDR2 FQNEAQ come from the germline V gene (reference sequence). This CDR3 is 15 amino acids long. CDR3 loop: CASSLSGAAVYGYTF. The CDR3 DNA sequence: TGTGCCAGCAGCTTAAGCGGGGCCGCCGTCTATGGCTACACCTTC. Variable domain in full (rest from reference TRBV7-9 and TRBJ1-2): DTGVSQNPRHKITKRGQNVTFRCDPISEHNRLYWYRQTLGQGPEFLTYFQNEAQLEKSRLLSDRFSAERPKGSFSTLEIQRTEQGDSAMYLCASSLSGAAVYGYTFGSGTRLTVV.

V is TRBV7-8 and J is TRBJ2-7; 10 bases are shared with TRBD1. Trimming took 7 bases from V and 1 from J; bases not matched to a gene: 4. Germline values: CDR1 SGHVS, CDR2 FQNEAQ. The CDR3 runs to 14 residues. The CDR3 DNA follows: TGTGCCAGCACCCGGACAGGGGGTTCCTACGAGCAGTACTTC. Translating it yields CASTRTGGSYEQYF.

Written as DNA, the CDR3 is TGTGCCAGCTACCGGGGTAGCGGAGAGACCCAGTACTTC. Translating it yields CASYRGSGETQYF. V is TRBV6-2 or TRBV6-3 and J is TRBJ2-5; the D gene is possibly TRBD2 (6 bases). Trimming stripped 8 bases from V and 4 bases from J, with 14 bases between. This CDR3 is 13 amino acids long. CDR1 is MNHEY, CDR2 SVGEGT, per germline.

CDR3 region: CASSLRVPGDGEQYF. Written as DNA, the CDR3 is TGCGCCAGCAGCTTGCGAGTTCCAGGGGACGGCGAGCAGTACTTC. The rearrangement joins TRBV5-1 to TRBJ2-7; maybe TRBD1 (6 bases). The V gene lost 1 base and the J gene lost 6 bases, with 17 bases spanning the gap. The germline gives CDR1 SGHRS, CDR2 YFSETQ. The CDR3 loop spans 15 amino acids. Looking up the rest from reference TRBV5-1 and TRBJ2-7 gives the full variable domain: KAGVTQTPRYLIKTRGQQVTLSCSPISGHRSVSWYQQTPGQGLQFLFEYFSETQRNKGNFPGRFSGRQFSNSRSEMNVSTLELGDSALYLCASSLRVPGDGEQYFGPGTRLTVT.

This chain joins TRBV20-1 and TRBJ1-4; D unresolved. CDR1 is DFQATT, CDR2 SNEGSKA, per germline (reference sequence). The germline V and J ends were trimmed by 1 base and 3 bases, with 6 bases remaining between them. The CDR3 sequence is 13 residues long. The CDR3 loop is CSARGGPNEKLFF. The CDR3 DNA reads TGCAGTGCTAGAGGCGGCCCTAATGAAAAACTGTTTTTT.

The chain joins TRBV29-1 to TRBJ2-4, with D possibly TRBD2 on 5 matching bases. Germline V CDR1 and CDR2: SQVTM, ANQGSEA. The CDR3 totals 13 residues. V lost 4 bases, J lost 6 bases, and 13 bases lay in between. The CDR3 coding sequence is TGCAGCGTTGGCGCAGGTCGGGGAAACATTCAGTACTTC. Its translation is CSVGAGRGNIQYF.

CDR3 sequence: CASSSPNSVSGFVGNTEAFF. The CDR3 DNA follows: TGTGCCAGCAGTTCACCGAATTCAGTTTCAGGGTTCGTAGGAAACACTGAAGCTTTCTTT. The chain is built from TRBV27 and TRBJ1-1; perhaps TRBD1 as D (5 bases). This CDR3 region has 20 residues. CDR1 is MNHEY and CDR2 is SMNVEV in the germline V gene (reference sequence). Trimming removed 4 bases from V and 2 bases from J, with 29 bases in between.

The J gene is TRBJ1-2, the V gene TRBV20-1, with 10 bases that match TRBD1. This CDR3 contains 12 residues. V was pared by 6 bases and J by 8 bases, with 6 bases of the junction left unmatched. Germline assignment: CDR1 DFQATT and CDR2 SNEGSKA (reference sequence). CDR3 nucleotide sequence: TGCAGTGCCCCGACAGGGGGCTTAGGCTACACCTTC. Amino acids: CSAPTGGLGYTF.

The chain uses TRBV29-1 and TRBJ2-1, with 7 positions matching TRBD1. V lost 6 bases to trimming and J lost 4 bases; unmatched junction nucleotides: 9. There are 14 residues in the CDR3. Germline-derived CDR1 and CDR2 are SQVTM and ANQGSEA. The DNA of the CDR3 is TGCAGCGTGTCCAAGGGACAGCTTTACAATGAGCAGTTCTTC. Its translation: CSVSKGQLYNEQFF.

CDR3 DNA: TGTGCCTGGAGTGGGGGGAACTATGGCTACACCTTC. It specifies CAWSGGNYGYTF. This sequence joins TRBV30 and TRBJ1-2; possible D gene TRBD1, 5 bases. Germline-derived CDR1 and CDR2 are GTSNPN and SVGIG (reference sequence). V lost 1 base to trimming and J lost 2 bases, with 5 bases between them. CDR3 length equals 12 residues.

The chain joins TRBV29-1 to TRBJ2-6; TRBD1 might be the D (6 bases). This CDR3 has 17 amino acids. The germline CDR1 and CDR2 sequences are SQVTM and ANQGSEA. Between the trimmed V and J ends, which lost 4 bases and 0 bases, there was a span of 16 bases. The CDR3 DNA follows: TGCAGCGTTGCGGACCGCGGACAGAACTCTGGGGCCAACGTCCTGACTTTC. Translated, it gives CSVADRGQNSGANVLTF.

The V gene is TRBV9, the J gene TRBJ1-6; D ambiguous. The V end was cut by 0 bases, the J end by 7 bases, with 14 bases between. The germline CDR1 and CDR2 sequences are SGDLS and YYNGEE. CDR3 length: 16 residues. The CDR3 DNA reads as TGTGCCAGCAGCGTAGGGGCGGAACGCTGGAATTCACCCCTCCACTTT. Protein sequence: CASSVGAERWNSPLHF.

The chain couples TRBV6-2 or TRBV6-3 to TRBJ1-1; D ambiguous. V was clipped by 6 bases and J by 1 base, with 6 bases between them. Germline V lookup: CDR1 MNHEY, CDR2 SVGEGT. The CDR3 is 12 residues long. The CDR3 spells CASRDGNTEAFF. The CDR3 DNA reads as TGTGCCAGCAGGGACGGGAACACTGAAGCTTTCTTT.

Written as DNA, the CDR3 is TGTGCCAGCAGGATCCAGGGGGCGGGGAACACTGAAGCTTTCTTT. Protein product: CASRIQGAGNTEAFF. This rearrangement joins TRBV12-3 or TRBV12-4 to TRBJ1-1, with 8 bases fitting TRBD1. The CDR3 is 15 residues long. With V trimmed by 6 bases and J by 1 base, 7 bases remained unmatched.

This rearrangement joins TRBV29-1 to TRBJ1-1; no reliable D call. Germline lookup yields CDR1 SQVTM and CDR2 ANQGSEA. This CDR3 comprises 13 residues. The V and J ends lost 5 bases and 0 bases respectively, with 10 bases between them. CDR3 in amino acids: CSVPPRMNTEAFF. CDR3 DNA sequence: TGCAGCGTTCCGCCCCGTATGAACACTGAAGCTTTCTTT.